Below are 17 T cell receptor beta chains sequenced from a single sample in a study of T cell responses to AZD1222 COVID-19 vaccine. Assay: immunoSEQ multiplex PCR; the TCRdb copy retains only in-frame clones and omits some. The table shows around 140,000 clones, with about 93% occurring only once. The specimen was peripheral blood, collected on day 0 of AZD1222 vaccination. These receptors originate from an adult in good health.

The gene calls are TRBV6-1 and TRBJ2-5; D is unresolved. This CDR3 is built from 13 residues. V was clipped by 1 base and J by 7 bases, with 10 bases between them. Per the germline V gene, CDR1 is MNHNS and CDR2 is SASEGT. The DNA for the CDR3 is TGTGCCAGCAGTGAAGGCGGAGAAGGGACCCAGTACTTC. The encoded protein is CASSEGGEGTQYF.

The chain combines TRBV5-1 with TRBJ1-1; 7 bases are a match to TRBD1. CDR1 is SGHRS and CDR2 is YFSETQ in the germline V gene. V trimming: 4 bases; J trimming: 3 bases; junction bases outside the gene matches: 6. This CDR3 has 14 residues. The CDR3 coding sequence is TGCGCCAGCAGCCCTACAGGGGCCGACACTGAAGCTTTCTTT. This sequence encodes CASSPTGADTEAFF.

The V gene is TRBV11-2, the J gene TRBJ2-2; D call uncertain. Germline CDR1 and CDR2: SGHAT and FQNNGV. There are 13 residues in the CDR3. Trimming left V 4 bases short and J 4 bases short, with 7 bases between. This chain's CDR3 is CASSSRATGELFF. For the CDR3, the DNA is TGTGCCAGCAGCTCCCGTGCCACCGGGGAGCTGTTTTTT. Filled out from reference TRBV11-2 and TRBJ2-2, the complete variable domain reads EAGVAQSPRYKIIEKRQSVAFWCNPISGHATLYWYQQILGQGPKLLIQFQNNGVVDDSQLPKDRFSAERLKGVDSTLKIQPAKLEDSAVYLCASSSRATGELFFGEGSRLTVL.

The chain is built from TRBV5-1 and TRBJ2-5, with 8 bases matching TRBD2. From germline, CDR1 is SGHRS and CDR2 YFSETQ. The CDR3 has 14 amino acids. V was clipped by 4 bases and J by 4 bases; unmatched bases: 6. The CDR3 spells CASSTGLGGETQYF. The CDR3, as DNA: TGCGCCAGCAGCACGGGACTAGGCGGAGAGACCCAGTACTTC.

The chain recombines TRBV7-2 with TRBJ1-2; D possibly corresponds to TRBD1 (5 bases). V was clipped by 5 bases and J by 5 bases, with 18 bases between them. Germline assignment: CDR1 SGHTA and CDR2 FQGNSA. This CDR3 has 15 residues. CDR3 in DNA: TGTGCCAGCAGCCTAGGTCGGGGGGTAATTTATGGCTACACCTTC. It codes for CASSLGRGVIYGYTF.

The chain recombines TRBV5-1 with TRBJ1-6; TRBD1 is a possible D gene (5 bases). The CDR3 spans 14 residues. The germline V gene encodes CDR1 SGHRS and CDR2 YFSETQ. V lost 0 bases, J lost 9 bases, and 10 bases lay in between. The CDR3 loop reads CASSLAPRVSPLHF. The CDR3 DNA reads as TGCGCCAGCAGCTTGGCGCCCAGGGTTTCACCCCTCCACTTT.

The chain is built from TRBV19 and TRBJ1-6, with D unresolved. V was pared by 6 bases and J by 0 bases, with 6 bases between. This CDR3 is 14 amino acids long. Looked up from germline, CDR1 is LNHDA and CDR2 is SQIVND (reference sequence). The CDR3 nucleotides read TGTGCCAGTAGGCAGAGCTCCTATAATTCACCCCTCCACTTT. Encoded protein: CASRQSSYNSPLHF.

The chain links TRBV28 to TRBJ1-5; the D gene is possibly TRBD1 (5 bases). Germline V gene lookup returns CDR1 MDHEN and CDR2 SYDVKM. The V and J ends lost 5 bases and 1 base respectively, with 9 bases between them. CDR3 length: 14 residues. CDR3 in DNA: TGTGCCAGCAGTATGCGGGGGAGCAATCAGCCCCAGCATTTT. Its protein is CASSMRGSNQPQHF.

The chain carries TRBV9 and TRBJ2-5; 7 bases align to TRBD2. This CDR3 has 16 amino acids. CDR1 and CDR2 from the germline V gene are SGDLS and YYNGEE. Unmatched junction bases numbered 10, after V lost 3 bases and J lost 2 bases. As DNA, the CDR3 is TGTGCCAGCAGCGGGCGGGGGTTCCCGAAACAAGAGACCCAGTACTTC. Residues: CASSGRGFPKQETQYF.

The V gene is TRBV30, the J gene TRBJ2-5; D perhaps matches TRBD2 (6 bases). The CDR3 sequence is 15 residues long. V was clipped by 0 bases and J by 2 bases, with 13 bases between them. CDR1 and CDR2 (germline): GTSNPN, SVGIG (reference sequence). CDR3 protein: CAWSVGGGLQETQYF. CDR3 sequence (DNA): TGTGCCTGGAGTGTGGGAGGAGGACTACAAGAGACCCAGTACTTC.

The chain combines TRBV2 with TRBJ2-5; D gene uncertain. CDR3 size: 12 residues. Germline CDR1 SNHLY, CDR2 FYNNEI. V lost 8 bases and J 7 bases, leaving 14 bases between the germline ends. CDR3 in amino acids: CASSVRVGTQYF. CDR3 sequence (DNA): TGTGCCAGCTCCGTCCGGGTTGGGACCCAGTACTTC.

V gene TRBV7-6 combines with J gene TRBJ2-7; unclear D gene. Per the germline V gene, CDR1 is SGHVS and CDR2 is FNYEAQ. The CDR3 has 11 amino acids. Trimming cost V 8 bases and J 6 bases, with 11 bases left between them. CDR3 in amino acids: CASGQVGEQYF. The CDR3 DNA reads as TGTGCCAGCGGCCAAGTGGGCGAGCAGTACTTC.

V is TRBV18 and J is TRBJ2-5; D is ambiguous. Germline V gene lookup returns CDR1 KGHSH and CDR2 LQKENI. Between the trimmed V and J ends, which lost 4 bases and 5 bases, there was a span of 14 bases. The CDR3 contains 14 residues. The CDR3 sequence is CASSLWFSAETQYF. The CDR3 DNA follows: TGTGCCAGCTCACTGTGGTTTTCGGCTGAGACCCAGTACTTC.

This clone was seen just once. The gene calls are TRBV19 and TRBJ2-3; no firm D call. The CDR3 is 12 residues long. V was pared by 6 bases and J by 4 bases, with 8 bases between. CDR1 is LNHDA and CDR2 is SQIVND in the germline V gene (reference sequence). The CDR3 bases are TGTGCCAGTAGCCAGGTACCAGATACGCAGTATTTT. Protein product: CASSQVPDTQYF. Based on the CDR3 plus reference TRBV19 and TRBJ2-3, the full variable domain is DGGITQSPKYLFRKEGQNVTLSCEQNLNHDAMYWYRQDPGQGLRLIYYSQIVNDFQKGDIAEGYSVSREKKESFPLTVTSAQKNPTAFYLCASSQVPDTQYFGPGTRLTVL.

The V gene is TRBV3-1 (or the pseudogene TRBV3-2), the J gene TRBJ1-2; perhaps TRBD1 as D (5 bases). CDR3 length: 12 residues. V was cut by 5 bases and J by 7 bases, with 11 bases left in between. Germline V lookup: CDR1 LGHDT, CDR2 YNNKEL (reference sequence). The CDR3 is CASSSRQFGYTF. DNA of the CDR3: TGTGCCAGCAGCAGTCGACAGTTTGGCTACACCTTC.

The chain has TRBV6-5 and TRBJ1-1; no reliable D call. This CDR3 spans 13 amino acids. Germline lookup yields CDR1 MNHEY and CDR2 SVGAGI. V dropped 8 bases and J dropped 4 bases, with 14 bases sitting between them. CDR3 protein: CASLGPTFTEAFF. CDR3 DNA: TGTGCCAGCCTGGGTCCCACATTCACTGAAGCTTTCTTT.

This clone has more than one count but fewer than ten. V usage is TRBV6-5 and J usage is TRBJ2-7; perhaps TRBD1 as D (6 bases). CDR3 size: 13 residues. Between the trimmed V and J ends, which lost 5 bases and 7 bases, there was a span of 15 bases. Per germline, CDR1 MNHEY and CDR2 SVGAGI. Written as DNA, the CDR3 is TGTGCCAGCAGTATCCCCGGGACACGTGAGCAGTACTTC. Residues: CASSIPGTREQYF.